The 20 T cell receptor beta chains below come from one sample, sequenced in a study of cytomegalovirus exposure and HLA in healthy donors. PCR involved 60 Vbeta and 13 Jbeta primers. Only in-frame clones appear in the TCRdb table, and some are missing; sequencing was by immunoSEQ multiplex PCR. The table lists over 100,000 clones, about 86% of them singletons. Sequenced input: PBMCs. All receptors derive from a woman aged 25 to 39 in good health and CMV-seronegative.

The rearrangement joins TRBV7-2 to TRBJ1-2; 7 bases align to TRBD1. The junction had 4 bases not matched to a gene; V was cut back by 6 bases and J by 0 bases. The CDR3 consists of 14 residues. The V gene's germline CDR1 is SGHTA and CDR2 FQGNSA. The CDR3 spells CASRATGTNYGYTF. The CDR3 DNA reads TGTGCCAGCAGAGCGACAGGGACTAACTATGGCTACACCTTC.

The chain joins TRBV5-4 to TRBJ2-1, with 9 bases aligning to TRBD2. Germline values: CDR1 SGHNT, CDR2 YYREEE (reference sequence). The CDR3 has 15 residues. V was clipped by 4 bases and J by 7 bases; unmatched bases: 9. CDR3 DNA sequence: TGTGCCAGCAGCCCGAAGGCTAGCGGGAAGAATGAGCAGTTCTTC. Amino acids: CASSPKASGKNEQFF.

This clone was counted a few times. This chain uses TRBV28 with TRBJ1-5; a weak D match, TRBD1 (5 bases). The V end was cut by 8 bases, the J end by 4 bases, with 15 bases between. Germline loops: CDR1 MDHEN, CDR2 SYDVKM. The CDR3 totals 14 residues. The CDR3 is CASGGIARNQPQHF. DNA of the CDR3: TGTGCCAGCGGGGGGATAGCTCGTAATCAGCCCCAGCATTTT.

This chain joins TRBV6-5 and TRBJ1-2; 7 nucleotides align to TRBD1. Germline V CDR1 and CDR2: MNHEY, SVGAGI. V lost 5 bases, J lost 5 bases, and 11 bases stayed unmatched. There are 15 residues in the CDR3. CDR3 nucleotide sequence: TGTGCCAGCAGTGCCCCGGAACAGGGGTCTTATGGCTACACCTTC. Its translation: CASSAPEQGSYGYTF.

The rearrangement links TRBV7-9 to TRBJ2-5; 8 bases agree with TRBD2. The CDR3 is 15 amino acids. Germline V gene lookup returns CDR1 SEHNR and CDR2 FQNEAQ (reference sequence). V was clipped by 7 bases and J by 0 bases; unmatched bases: 7. CDR3 in DNA: TGTGCCAGCAACCGGGGGGGCTTCTACCAAGAGACCCAGTACTTC. It yields the protein CASNRGGFYQETQYF.

V gene TRBV27 combines with J gene TRBJ2-1; a weak D match, TRBD2 (5 bases). Germline lookup yields CDR1 MNHEY and CDR2 SMNVEV (reference sequence). Trimming cost V 4 bases and J 0 bases, with 22 bases left between them. The CDR3 length is 19 residues. This CDR3 is CASSSLPKVASSSYNEQFF. CDR3 nucleotide sequence: TGTGCCAGCAGTTCCCTCCCGAAGGTAGCGTCGAGCTCCTACAATGAGCAGTTCTTC.

In this sample, this clone turned up a few times. The chain links TRBV5-1 to TRBJ2-3; 11 nucleotides align to TRBD2. V shed 0 bases and J 4 bases; nucleotides not matched to a gene: 1. The germline CDR1 and CDR2 sequences are SGHRS and YFSETQ. The CDR3 totals 15 residues. CDR3 loop: CASSLGLAGSDTQYF. CDR3 DNA: TGCGCCAGCAGCTTGGGACTAGCGGGATCAGATACGCAGTATTTT.

V gene TRBV5-1 combines with J gene TRBJ1-2, with a possible D match to TRBD1 (5 bases). The CDR3 consists of 14 residues. V lost 3 bases and J 10 bases, leaving 19 bases between the germline ends. Germline V gene sequence: CDR1 SGHRS, CDR2 YFSETQ. CDR3 in DNA: TGCGCCAGCAGCTCACCGGGACTGGTTCGCGACTACACCTTC. Translating gives CASSSPGLVRDYTF.

V gene TRBV5-6 combines with J gene TRBJ2-3; TRBD2 matches 11 bases. Unmatched junction bases numbered 10, after V lost 4 bases and J lost 6 bases. This CDR3 contains 16 residues. Germline V gene lookup returns CDR1 SGHDT and CDR2 YYEEEE. The CDR3 region is CASSRWLAGGGDTQYF. The CDR3 nucleotides read TGTGCCAGCAGCCGATGGCTAGCGGGAGGAGGGGATACGCAGTATTTT.

V is TRBV11-2 and J is TRBJ2-1; the D gene is possibly TRBD2 (6 bases). The germline gives CDR1 SGHAT, CDR2 FQNNGV. This CDR3 is 15 amino acids long. Trimming took off 0 bases at V and 7 bases at J, with 13 bases between the two ends. The CDR3 sequence: CASSLDRAAGNEQFF. The CDR3 coding sequence is TGTGCCAGCAGCTTAGACAGGGCCGCGGGGAATGAGCAGTTCTTC.

This sequence joins TRBV10-3 and TRBJ2-3; maybe TRBD2 (6 bases). There are 14 residues in the CDR3. Trimming took 6 bases from V and 3 from J, leaving 13 bases between them. CDR1 and CDR2 (germline): ENHRY, SYGVKD. DNA for the CDR3: TGTGCCATCAGCCTACTAGCTGGTACAGATACGCAGTATTTT. Protein product: CAISLLAGTDTQYF.

The chain combines TRBV7-2 with TRBJ1-5, with D perhaps TRBD1 (5 bases). Germline V CDR1 and CDR2: SGHTA, FQGNSA. CDR3 length: 15 residues. Trimming removed 3 bases from V and 7 bases from J, with 16 bases in between. The CDR3 sequence: CASSFQFGGGQPQHF. CDR3 nucleotide sequence: TGTGCCAGCAGCTTTCAATTCGGTGGGGGGCAGCCCCAGCATTTT.

This sequence joins TRBV19 and TRBJ2-7; 7 bases are shared with TRBD2. Per the germline V gene, CDR1 is LNHDA and CDR2 is SQIVND (reference sequence). CDR3 length equals 13 residues. V gave up 10 bases and J gave up 2 bases; unmatched junction bases: 8. CDR3 in amino acids: CATAASGTYEQYF. The CDR3 region has the DNA TGTGCCACCGCCGCTAGCGGAACCTACGAGCAGTACTTC.

This chain joins TRBV12-5 and TRBJ1-5; the match to TRBD1 covers 7 bases. V lost 5 bases to trimming and J lost 6 bases; unmatched junction nucleotides: 7. Per germline, CDR1 LGHNT and CDR2 FRNRAP. This CDR3 contains 14 residues. The CDR3 protein is CASGPGQFTQPQHF. CDR3 bases: TGTGCTAGTGGTCCGGGACAGTTTACTCAGCCCCAGCATTTT.

The rearrangement uses TRBV5-1 and TRBJ2-1; 11 bases map to TRBD2. The CDR3 extends over 18 amino acids. Germline values: CDR1 SGHRS, CDR2 YFSETQ. The junction had 10 bases not matched to a gene; V was cut back by 5 bases and J by 0 bases. The CDR3 DNA sequence: TGCGCCAGCAGGATTAGCGGGAGGGCCGTTGGCTCCTACAATGAGCAGTTCTTC. Its translation is CASRISGRAVGSYNEQFF.

V and J are TRBV7-2 and TRBJ2-1, with D tentatively TRBD2 (6 bases). The CDR3 has 16 residues. CDR1 SGHTA and CDR2 FQGNSA come from the germline V gene. V lost 5 bases and J 3 bases, leaving 17 bases between the germline ends. Here the CDR3 DNA reads TGTGCCAGCAGCCCCCGGTCCGGGAGATTCTACAATGAGCAGTTCTTC. Translated, it gives CASSPRSGRFYNEQFF.

This clone was observed a few times. V gene TRBV19 combines with J gene TRBJ2-2; 7 positions agree with TRBD1. The CDR3 spans 17 residues. V lost 6 bases to trimming and J lost 5 bases; unmatched junction nucleotides: 15. CDR1 is LNHDA, CDR2 SQIVND, per germline (reference sequence). The CDR3 DNA follows: TGTGCCAGTAGACTAAGGGGGCGAAGCACAGGAACCGGGGAGCTGTTTTTT. It specifies CASRLRGRSTGTGELFF. Combining the CDR3 with reference TRBV19 and TRBJ2-2 gives the whole variable domain DGGITQSPKYLFRKEGQNVTLSCEQNLNHDAMYWYRQDPGQGLRLIYYSQIVNDFQKGDIAEGYSVSREKKESFPLTVTSAQKNPTAFYLCASRLRGRSTGTGELFFGEGSRLTVL.

This chain links TRBV2 with TRBJ2-5; 7 bases agree with TRBD2. V lost 6 bases and J lost 5; bases outside the gene matches: 9. The CDR3 extends over 14 amino acids. Germline V gives CDR1 SNHLY, CDR2 FYNNEI. The CDR3 protein is CASSPVVAGETQYF. Written as DNA, the CDR3 is TGTGCCAGCAGCCCAGTGGTAGCGGGCGAGACCCAGTACTTC.

The CDR3 DNA reads as TGCGCCAGCAGCCCGGACAAGAGCTCCTACAATGAGCAGTTCTTC. Its translation: CASSPDKSSYNEQFF. The chain couples TRBV5-1 to TRBJ2-1; possible D gene TRBD1, 5 bases. The CDR3 consists of 15 residues. Germline V gene lookup returns CDR1 SGHRS and CDR2 YFSETQ. The V end was cut by 4 bases, the J end by 0 bases, with 11 bases between. The variable domain in full, completed from reference TRBV5-1 and TRBJ2-1, reads KAGVTQTPRYLIKTRGQQVTLSCSPISGHRSVSWYQQTPGQGLQFLFEYFSETQRNKGNFPGRFSGRQFSNSRSEMNVSTLELGDSALYLCASSPDKSSYNEQFFGPGTRLTVL.

This chain uses TRBV6-5 with TRBJ2-1; 14 bases line up with TRBD2. J gave up 13 bases and V 8 bases, and 13 bases lay outside the gene matches. Germline-derived CDR1 and CDR2 are MNHEY and SVGAGI. The CDR3 has 15 residues. In DNA, the CDR3 is TGTGCCAGCCAACCCGGGACTAGCGGGAGCATCCCCCAGTTCTTC. Protein: CASQPGTSGSIPQFF.